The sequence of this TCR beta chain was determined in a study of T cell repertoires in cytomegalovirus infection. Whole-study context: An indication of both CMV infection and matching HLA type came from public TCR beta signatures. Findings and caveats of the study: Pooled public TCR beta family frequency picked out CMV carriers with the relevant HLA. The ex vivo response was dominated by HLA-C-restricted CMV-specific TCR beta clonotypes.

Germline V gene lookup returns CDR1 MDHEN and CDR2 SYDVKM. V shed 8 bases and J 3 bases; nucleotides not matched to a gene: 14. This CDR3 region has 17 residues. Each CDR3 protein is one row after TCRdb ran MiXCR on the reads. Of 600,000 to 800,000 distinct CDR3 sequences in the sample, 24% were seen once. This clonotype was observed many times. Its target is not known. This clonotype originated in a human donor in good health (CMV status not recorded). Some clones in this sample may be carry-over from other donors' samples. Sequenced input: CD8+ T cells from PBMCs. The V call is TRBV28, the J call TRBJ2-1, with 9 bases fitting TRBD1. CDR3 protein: CASSGQGSPFYYNEQFF. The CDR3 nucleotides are TGTGCCAGCTCAGGACAGGGGTCCCCTTTTTACTACAATGAGCAGTTCTTC.